This T cell receptor beta chain was recovered during a study of T-cell reconstitution after alpha-beta-depleted transplantation in children. Study results and limitations: Surviving thymic progenitors and recipient T cells were the source of high TCRbeta diversity at day 60 in some patients. T-cell numbers and diversity one year post-transplant derived largely from freshly generated T cells. Several hundred expanded graft clones reportedly supplied alpha-beta T cells about two months after transplant.

The trim removed 2 bases at V and 3 bases at J, leaving 4 bases unmatched. Germline CDR1 is SGHAT and CDR2 is FQNNGV. This CDR3 spans 15 amino acids. TCRbeta library construction was performed incorporating unique molecular identifiers. TCRdb analysed the PCR reads with MiXCR anew, one entry per CDR3 protein. Counted here are about 580,000 distinct CDR3 sequences, 23% occurring once; the ten biggest clones make up about 14%. With respect to this clonotype: Its antigen remains unidentified. This may come from a read error, since a much larger clone is one base off.

The rearrangement links TRBV11-2 to TRBJ2-3; 8 nucleotides agree with TRBD2. This TCR was recovered from a boy in the first two years of life who had a stem cell transplant for acute myeloid leukemia, so the T cells may come from the graft donor. The source was PBMCs, mostly from graft donor cells, collected 360 days after TCRalphabeta/CD19-depleted stem cell transplant. DNA for the CDR3: TGTGCCAGCAGCTTACCCGTAGCGGGGACAGATACGCAGTATTTT. Protein: CASSLPVAGTDTQYF.